This T cell receptor (beta chain) emerged from a study of cytomegalovirus exposure and HLA in healthy donors. Overall study context: T cells numbering about 200 million yielded approximately 120 million unique TCR beta sequences in an earlier analysis.

Regarding the study as a whole: Cytomegalovirus status was reportedly diagnosed by the classifier with high sensitivity and specificity. Indistinguishable V segments such as TRBV6-2 and TRBV6-3 were excluded. Reportedly, a later analysis found an Asian-associated ancestry cluster had fewer N-insertions than the roughly 700-donor mean.

J was trimmed by 4 bases and V by 4 bases; bases with no gene match: 6. The germline V gene has CDR1 SGHRS and CDR2 YFSETQ. The CDR3 is 15 residues long. With 60 Vbeta and 13 Jbeta primers, the PCR was carried out. The assay was immunoSEQ multiplex PCR, and TCRdb's table has in-frame clones only and misses some. The data contain around 87,000 clones, about 70% of them seen just once; the ten biggest clones take up less than 4%. Comment on this clone: Its target is unknown.

The sample taken for sequencing was PBMCs. The chain recombines TRBV5-1 with TRBJ2-2; 8 bases line up with TRBD2. This clonotype was obtained from a man aged 35 to 55 in good health and CMV-seronegative. The CDR3 DNA sequence: TGCGCCAGCAGCCTTAGCGGGGTCAGCACCGGGGAGCTGTTTTTT. Residues: CASSLSGVSTGELFF.